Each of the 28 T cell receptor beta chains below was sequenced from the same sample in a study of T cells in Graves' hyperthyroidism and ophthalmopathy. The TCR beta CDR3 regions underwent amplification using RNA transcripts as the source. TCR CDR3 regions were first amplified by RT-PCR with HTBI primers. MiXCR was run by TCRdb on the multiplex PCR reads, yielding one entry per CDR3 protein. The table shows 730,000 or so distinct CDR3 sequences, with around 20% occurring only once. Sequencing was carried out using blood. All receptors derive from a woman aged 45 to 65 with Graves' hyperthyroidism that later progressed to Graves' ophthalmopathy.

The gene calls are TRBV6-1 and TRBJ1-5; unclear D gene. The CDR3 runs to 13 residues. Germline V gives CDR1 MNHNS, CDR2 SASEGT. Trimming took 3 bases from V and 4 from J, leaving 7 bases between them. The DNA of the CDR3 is TGTGCCAGCAGTGAGCCGCCGAATCAGCCCCAGCATTTT. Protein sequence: CASSEPPNQPQHF.

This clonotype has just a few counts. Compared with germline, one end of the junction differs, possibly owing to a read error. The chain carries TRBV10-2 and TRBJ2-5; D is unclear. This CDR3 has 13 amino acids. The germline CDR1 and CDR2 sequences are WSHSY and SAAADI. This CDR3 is CASSELDQETQYF. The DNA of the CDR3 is TGCGCCAGCAGTGAGCTGGACCAGGAGACCCAGTACTTC.

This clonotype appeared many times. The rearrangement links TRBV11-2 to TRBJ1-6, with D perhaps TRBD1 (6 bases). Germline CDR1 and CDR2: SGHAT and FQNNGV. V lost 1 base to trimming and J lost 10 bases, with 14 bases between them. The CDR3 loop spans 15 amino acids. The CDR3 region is CASSLGIDRRSPLHF. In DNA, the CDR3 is TGTGCCAGCAGCTTAGGGATTGACAGGAGGTCACCCCTCCACTTT.

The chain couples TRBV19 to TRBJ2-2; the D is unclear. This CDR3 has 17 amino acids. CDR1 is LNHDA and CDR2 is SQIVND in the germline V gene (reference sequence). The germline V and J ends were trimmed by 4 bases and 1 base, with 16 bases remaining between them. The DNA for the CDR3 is TGTGCCAGTAGTACCCGCCTCGGCGCGGAGAACACCGGGGAGCTGTTTTTT. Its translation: CASSTRLGAENTGELFF.

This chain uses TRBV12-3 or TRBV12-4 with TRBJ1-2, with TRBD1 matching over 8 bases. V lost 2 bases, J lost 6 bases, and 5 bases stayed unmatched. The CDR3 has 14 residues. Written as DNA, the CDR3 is TGTGCCAGCAGTTTATCTCGGACAGGGAATGGCTACACCTTC. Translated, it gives CASSLSRTGNGYTF.

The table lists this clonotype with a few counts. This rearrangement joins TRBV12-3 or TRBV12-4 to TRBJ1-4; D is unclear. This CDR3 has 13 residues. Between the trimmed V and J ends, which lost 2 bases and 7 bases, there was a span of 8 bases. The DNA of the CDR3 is TGTGCCAGCAGTTTACGACCACTTGAAAAACTGTTTTTT. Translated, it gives CASSLRPLEKLFF.

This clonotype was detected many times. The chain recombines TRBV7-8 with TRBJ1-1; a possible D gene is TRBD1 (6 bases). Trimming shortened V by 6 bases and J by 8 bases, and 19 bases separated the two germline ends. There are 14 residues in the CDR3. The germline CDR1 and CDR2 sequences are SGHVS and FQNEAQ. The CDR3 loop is CASRRVSWGQEAFF. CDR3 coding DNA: TGTGCCAGCAGGCGGGTATCTTGGGGGCAGGAAGCTTTCTTT.

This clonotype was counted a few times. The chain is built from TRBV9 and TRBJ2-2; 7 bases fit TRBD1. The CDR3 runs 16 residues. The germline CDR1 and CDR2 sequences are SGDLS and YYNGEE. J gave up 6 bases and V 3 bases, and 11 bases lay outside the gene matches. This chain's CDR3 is CASSGPGQVPSGELFF. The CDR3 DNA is TGTGCCAGCAGCGGACCAGGACAGGTTCCATCCGGGGAGCTGTTTTTT.

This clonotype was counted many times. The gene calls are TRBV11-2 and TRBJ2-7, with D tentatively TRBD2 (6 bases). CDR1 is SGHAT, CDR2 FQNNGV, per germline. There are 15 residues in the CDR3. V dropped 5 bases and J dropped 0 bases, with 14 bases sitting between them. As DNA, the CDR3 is TGTGCCAGCAGCCCGGAGGGACGGGGCTCCTACGAGCAGTACTTC. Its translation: CASSPEGRGSYEQYF.

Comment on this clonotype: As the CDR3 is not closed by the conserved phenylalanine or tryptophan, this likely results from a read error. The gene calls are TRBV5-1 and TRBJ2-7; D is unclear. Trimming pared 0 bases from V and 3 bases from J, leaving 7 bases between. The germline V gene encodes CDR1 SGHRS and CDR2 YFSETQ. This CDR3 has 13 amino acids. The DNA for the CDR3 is TGCGCCAGCAGCTTGGAGTCCAGCTACGAGCAGTACCTC. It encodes CASSLESSYEQYL.

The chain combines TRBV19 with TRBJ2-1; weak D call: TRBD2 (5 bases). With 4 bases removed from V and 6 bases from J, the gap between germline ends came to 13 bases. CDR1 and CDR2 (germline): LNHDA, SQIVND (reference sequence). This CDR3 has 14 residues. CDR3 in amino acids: CASSSTGWGNEQFF. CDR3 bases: TGTGCCAGTAGTAGTACGGGGTGGGGCAATGAGCAGTTCTTC. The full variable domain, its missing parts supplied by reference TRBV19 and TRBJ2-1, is DGGITQSPKYLFRKEGQNVTLSCEQNLNHDAMYWYRQDPGQGLRLIYYSQIVNDFQKGDIAEGYSVSREKKESFPLTVTSAQKNPTAFYLCASSSTGWGNEQFFGPGTRLTVL.

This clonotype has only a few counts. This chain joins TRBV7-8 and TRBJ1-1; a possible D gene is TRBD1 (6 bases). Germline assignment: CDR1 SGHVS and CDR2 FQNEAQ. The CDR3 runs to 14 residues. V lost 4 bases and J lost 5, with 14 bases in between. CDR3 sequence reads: CASSWKQGETEAFF. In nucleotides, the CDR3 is TGTGCCAGCAGCTGGAAACAGGGAGAGACTGAAGCTTTCTTT.

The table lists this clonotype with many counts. The CDR3 loop is CASSPARSYNSPLHF. Written as DNA, the CDR3 is TGTGCCAGCTCACCAGCCCGTAGCTATAATTCACCCCTCCACTTT. The chain carries TRBV18 and TRBJ1-6; D uncertain. The V end was cut by 2 bases, the J end by 3 bases, with 8 bases between. The CDR3 spans 15 residues. CDR1 KGHSH and CDR2 LQKENI come from the germline V gene.

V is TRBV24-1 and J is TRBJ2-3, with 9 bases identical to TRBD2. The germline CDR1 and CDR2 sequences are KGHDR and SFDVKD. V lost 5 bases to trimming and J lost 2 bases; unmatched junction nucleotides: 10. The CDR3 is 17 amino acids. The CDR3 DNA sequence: TGTGCCACCAGTGGGGGAAGCGGGGGGATCCTCACAGATACGCAGTATTTT. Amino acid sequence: CATSGGSGGILTDTQYF.

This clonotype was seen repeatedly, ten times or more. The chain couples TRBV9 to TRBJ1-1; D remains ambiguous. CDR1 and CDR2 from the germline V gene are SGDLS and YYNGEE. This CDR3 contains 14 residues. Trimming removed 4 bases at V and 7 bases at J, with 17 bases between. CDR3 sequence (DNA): TGTGCCAGCAGCTTCGGAAGATGGGAGGATGAAGCTTTCTTT. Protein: CASSFGRWEDEAFF.

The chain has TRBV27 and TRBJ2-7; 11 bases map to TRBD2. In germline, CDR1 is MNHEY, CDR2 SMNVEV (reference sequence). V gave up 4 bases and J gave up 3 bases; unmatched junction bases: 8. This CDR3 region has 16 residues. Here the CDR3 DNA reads TGTGCCAGCAGTTCACTAGCGGGGGACTACTACTACGAGCAGTACTTC. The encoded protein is CASSSLAGDYYYEQYF.

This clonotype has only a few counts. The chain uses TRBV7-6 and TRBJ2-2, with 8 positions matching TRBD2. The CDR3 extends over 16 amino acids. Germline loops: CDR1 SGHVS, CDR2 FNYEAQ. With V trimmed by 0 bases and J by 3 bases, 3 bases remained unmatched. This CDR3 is CASSLARGEDTGELFF. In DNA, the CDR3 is TGTGCCAGCAGCTTAGCGCGGGGGGAAGACACCGGGGAGCTGTTTTTT.

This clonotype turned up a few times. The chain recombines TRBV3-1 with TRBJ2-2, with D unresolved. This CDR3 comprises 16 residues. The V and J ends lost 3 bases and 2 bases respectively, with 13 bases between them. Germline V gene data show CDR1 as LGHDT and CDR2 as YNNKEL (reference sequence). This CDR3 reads CASSQAFASNTGELFF. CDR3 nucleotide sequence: TGTGCCAGCAGCCAGGCTTTTGCCAGTAACACCGGGGAGCTGTTTTTT. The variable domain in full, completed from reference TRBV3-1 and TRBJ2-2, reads DTAVSQTPKYLVTQMGNDKSIKCEQNLGHDTMYWYKQDSKKFLKIMFSYNNKELIINETVPNRFSPKSPDKAHLNLHINSLELGDSAVYFCASSQAFASNTGELFFGEGSRLTVL.

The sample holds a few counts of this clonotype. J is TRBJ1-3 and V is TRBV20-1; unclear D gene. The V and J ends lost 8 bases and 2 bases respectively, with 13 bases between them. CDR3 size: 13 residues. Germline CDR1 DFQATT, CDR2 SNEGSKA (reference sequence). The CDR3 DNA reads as TGCAGTACTCGAGGAATAGCTGGAAACACCATATATTTT. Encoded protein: CSTRGIAGNTIYF.

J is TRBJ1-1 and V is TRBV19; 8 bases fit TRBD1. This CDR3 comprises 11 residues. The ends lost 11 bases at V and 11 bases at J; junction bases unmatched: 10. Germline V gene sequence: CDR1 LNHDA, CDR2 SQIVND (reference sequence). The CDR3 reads CAGGQGREAFF. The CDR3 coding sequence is TGTGCCGGCGGACAGGGAAGGGAGGCTTTCTTT.

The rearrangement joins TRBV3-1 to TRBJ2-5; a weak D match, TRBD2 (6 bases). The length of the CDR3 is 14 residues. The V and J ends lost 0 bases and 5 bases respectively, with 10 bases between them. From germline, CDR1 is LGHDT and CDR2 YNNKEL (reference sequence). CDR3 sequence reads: CASSQDPGVETQYF. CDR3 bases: TGTGCCAGCAGCCAAGATCCGGGGGTGGAGACCCAGTACTTC.

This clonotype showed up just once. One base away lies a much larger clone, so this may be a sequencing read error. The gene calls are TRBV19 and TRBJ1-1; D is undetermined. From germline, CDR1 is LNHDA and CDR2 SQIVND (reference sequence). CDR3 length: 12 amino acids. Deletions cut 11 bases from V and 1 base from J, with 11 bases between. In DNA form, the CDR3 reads TGTGCCGCTAAGGCAGGGAACACTGAAGCTTTCTTT. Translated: CAAKAGNTEAFF.

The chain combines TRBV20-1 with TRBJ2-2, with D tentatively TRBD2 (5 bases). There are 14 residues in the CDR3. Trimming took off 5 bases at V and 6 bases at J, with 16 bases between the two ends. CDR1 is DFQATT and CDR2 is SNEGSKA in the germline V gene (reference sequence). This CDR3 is CSAPKGGGAGELFF. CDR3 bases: TGCAGTGCTCCAAAGGGTGGAGGTGCCGGGGAGCTGTTTTTT.

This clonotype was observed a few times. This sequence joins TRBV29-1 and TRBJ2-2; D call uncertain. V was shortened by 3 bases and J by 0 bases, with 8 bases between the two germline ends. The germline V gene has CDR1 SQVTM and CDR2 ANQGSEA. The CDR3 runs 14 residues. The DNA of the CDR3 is TGCAGCGTTGAGGAAGACACGAACACCGGGGAGCTGTTTTTT. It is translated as CSVEEDTNTGELFF.

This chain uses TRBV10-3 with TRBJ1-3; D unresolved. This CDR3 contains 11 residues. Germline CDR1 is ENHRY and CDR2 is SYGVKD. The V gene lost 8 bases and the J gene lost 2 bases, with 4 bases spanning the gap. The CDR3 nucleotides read TGTGCCATCCGTACTGGAAACACCATATATTTT. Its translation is CAIRTGNTIYF.

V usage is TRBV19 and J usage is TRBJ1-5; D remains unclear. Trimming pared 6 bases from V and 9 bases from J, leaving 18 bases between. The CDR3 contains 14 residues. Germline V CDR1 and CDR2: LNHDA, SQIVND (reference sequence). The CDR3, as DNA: TGTGCCAGTAGCCCGGACCGTCGCTTGGGGCCCCAGCATTTT. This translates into CASSPDRRLGPQHF. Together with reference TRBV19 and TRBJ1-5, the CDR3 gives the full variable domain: DGGITQSPKYLFRKEGQNVTLSCEQNLNHDAMYWYRQDPGQGLRLIYYSQIVNDFQKGDIAEGYSVSREKKESFPLTVTSAQKNPTAFYLCASSPDRRLGPQHFGDGTRLSIL.

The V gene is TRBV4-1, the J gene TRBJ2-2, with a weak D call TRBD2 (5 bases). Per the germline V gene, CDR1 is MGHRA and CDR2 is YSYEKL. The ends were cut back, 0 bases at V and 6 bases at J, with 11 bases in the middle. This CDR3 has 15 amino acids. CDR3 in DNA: TGCGCCAGCAGCCAAGATAGAGGGCTACCCGGGGAGCTGTTTTTT. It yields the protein CASSQDRGLPGELFF.

CDR3 residues: CASSVEVTPTPYGYTF. The CDR3 region has the DNA TGTGCCAGCAGCGTAGAAGTGACCCCCACACCCTATGGCTACACCTTC. The chain combines TRBV9 with TRBJ1-2, with D hard to call. V was shortened by 0 bases and J by 4 bases, with 16 bases between the two germline ends. Germline assignment: CDR1 SGDLS and CDR2 YYNGEE. The CDR3 contains 16 residues.